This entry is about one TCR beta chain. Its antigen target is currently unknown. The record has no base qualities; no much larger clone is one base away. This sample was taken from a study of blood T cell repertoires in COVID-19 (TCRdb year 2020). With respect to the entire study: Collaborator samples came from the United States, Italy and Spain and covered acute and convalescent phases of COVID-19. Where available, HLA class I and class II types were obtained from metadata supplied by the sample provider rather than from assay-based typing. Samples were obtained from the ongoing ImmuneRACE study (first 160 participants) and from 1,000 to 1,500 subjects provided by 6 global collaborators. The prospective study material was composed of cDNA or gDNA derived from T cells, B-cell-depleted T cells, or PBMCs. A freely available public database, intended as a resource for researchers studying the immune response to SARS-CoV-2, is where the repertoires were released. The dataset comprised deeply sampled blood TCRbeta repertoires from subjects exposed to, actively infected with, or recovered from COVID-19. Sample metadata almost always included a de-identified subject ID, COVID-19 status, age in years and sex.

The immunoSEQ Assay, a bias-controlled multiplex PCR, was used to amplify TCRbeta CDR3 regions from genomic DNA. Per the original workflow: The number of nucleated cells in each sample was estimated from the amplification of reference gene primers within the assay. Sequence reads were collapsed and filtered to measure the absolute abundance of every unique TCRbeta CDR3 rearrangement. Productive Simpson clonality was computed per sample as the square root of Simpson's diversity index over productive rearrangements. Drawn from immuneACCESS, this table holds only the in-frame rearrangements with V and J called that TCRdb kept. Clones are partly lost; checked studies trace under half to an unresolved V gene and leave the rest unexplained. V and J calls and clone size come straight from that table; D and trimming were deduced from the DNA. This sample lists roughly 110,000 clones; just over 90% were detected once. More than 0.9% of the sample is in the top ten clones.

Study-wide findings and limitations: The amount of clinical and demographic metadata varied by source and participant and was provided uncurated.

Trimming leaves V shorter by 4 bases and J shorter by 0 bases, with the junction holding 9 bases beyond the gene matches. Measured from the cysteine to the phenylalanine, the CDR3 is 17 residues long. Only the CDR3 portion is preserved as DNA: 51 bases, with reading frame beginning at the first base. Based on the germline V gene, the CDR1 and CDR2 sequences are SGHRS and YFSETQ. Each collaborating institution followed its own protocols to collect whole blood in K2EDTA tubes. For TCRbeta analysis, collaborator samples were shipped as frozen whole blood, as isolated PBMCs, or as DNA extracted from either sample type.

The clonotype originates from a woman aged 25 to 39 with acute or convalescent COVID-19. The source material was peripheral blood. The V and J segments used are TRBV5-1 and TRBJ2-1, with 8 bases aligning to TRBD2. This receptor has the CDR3 CASSKASGRISYNEQFF. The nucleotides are TGCGCCAGCAGCAAAGCTAGCGGGCGAATCTCCTACAATGAGCAGTTCTTC. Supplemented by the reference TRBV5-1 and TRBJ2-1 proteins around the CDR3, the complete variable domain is KAGVTQTPRYLIKTRGQQVTLSCSPISGHRSVSWYQQTPGQGLQFLFEYFSETQRNKGNFPGRFSGRQFSNSRSEMNVSTLELGDSALYLCASSKASGRISYNEQFFGPGTRLTVL.